What follows is one T cell receptor beta chain and its context. Its antigen is not known. RNA served as the template for amplifying TCR beta CDR3 regions. After a first-round RT-PCR with HTBI primers, a second-round multiplex PCR was run. TCRdb re-derived calls from the multiplex PCR reads in MiXCR, one entry per CDR3 protein. This sample has almost 750,000 distinct CDR3 sequences; approximately 40% occur once, and the top ten carry 35% to 55%. Presentation of ophthalmopathy in the donors involved moderate-to-severe activity, CAS ≥3, NOSPECS ≥4 and a duration under 3 months. Reliance was placed on clinical symptoms, serum thyroxine, TRAb, thyroid ultrasound and orbital computed tomography for diagnosis. The record originates from a study of Graves' ophthalmopathy and Graves' hyperthyroidism. Whole-study findings and limits: At around 65% sensitivity and 72.22% specificity, the model predicted progression of the ophthalmopathy. Blood contained most expanded thyroid clonotypes exceeding 0.001 frequency.

CDR3 length equals 14 residues. Looked up from germline, CDR1 is MGHDK and CDR2 is SYGVNS. V dropped 8 bases and J dropped 0 bases, with 10 bases sitting between them. The receptor's source is an adult man with Graves' ophthalmopathy. The source material was peripheral blood. V is TRBV25-1 and J is TRBJ2-2; D is unresolved. This CDR3 is CASRHASNTGELFF. The CDR3 region has the DNA TGTGCCAGCCGGCACGCATCGAACACCGGGGAGCTGTTTTTT.